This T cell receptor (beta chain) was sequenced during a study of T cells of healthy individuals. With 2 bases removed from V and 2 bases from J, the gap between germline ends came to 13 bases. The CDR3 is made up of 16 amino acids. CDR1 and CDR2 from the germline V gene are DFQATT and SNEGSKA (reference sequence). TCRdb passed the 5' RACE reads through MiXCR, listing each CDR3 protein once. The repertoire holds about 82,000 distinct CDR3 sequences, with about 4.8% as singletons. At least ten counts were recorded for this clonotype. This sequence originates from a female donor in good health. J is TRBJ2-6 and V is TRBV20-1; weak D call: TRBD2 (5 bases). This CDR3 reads CSARSAGGPGANVLTF. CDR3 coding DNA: TGCAGTGCTAGATCTGCCGGCGGGCCTGGGGCCAACGTCCTGACTTTC.